This record covers a single T cell receptor beta chain. The CDR3 spans 14 residues. The germline CDR1 and CDR2 sequences are DFQATT and SNEGSKA (reference sequence). The V gene end was trimmed by 5 bases and the J gene end by 2 bases; junction bases not matched to a gene: 3. Template-switching 5'RACE yielded the TCR cDNA; a universal primer site and UMIs were added in the process. Via MiXCR, TCRdb re-called the 5' RACE reads, giving one row per CDR3 protein. Altogether 250,000 or so distinct CDR3 sequences are present, approximately 6.8% being singletons, with the ten largest covering 1% to 1.2%. The sample originates from a study of T cells after yellow fever vaccination. Overall study context: Those fractions that held only low numbers of cells were prepared using the SMART-Seq v4 Ultra Low Input RNA kit.

The sequenced sample was CD4+ T cells sorted from PBMCs, obtained on the day of the yellow fever booster vaccination. The chain has TRBV20-1 and TRBJ2-5; 12 bases line up with TRBD2. The TCR originated in a man aged 25-40 years who received the YFV17D yellow fever vaccine. CDR3 sequence (DNA): TGCAGTGCTCCAACTAGCGGGAGGCAAGAGACCCAGTACTTC. Amino acid sequence: CSAPTSGRQETQYF.